This T cell receptor beta chain derives from a study of radiotherapy plus CTLA-4 blockade in lung cancer. The protocol was immunoSEQ multiplex PCR, while the TCRdb copy is restricted to in-frame clones and leaves out a portion. The sample lists fewer than 35,000 clones; 60% to 85% were seen once. The CDR3 consists of 15 residues. CDR1 and CDR2 from the germline V gene are PRHDT and FYEKMQ (reference sequence). V was pared by 4 bases and J by 3 bases, with 13 bases between. The receptor's source is a human donor with non-small cell lung cancer that progressed on radiotherapy plus ipilimumab. The chain couples TRBV13 to TRBJ2-1; D call uncertain. The sample consisted of peripheral blood, taken from a patient treated with radiotherapy plus ipilimumab. The CDR3 nucleotides read TGTGCCAGCAGCTCCGCCGGGCTGGGCTACAATGAGCAGTTCTTC. This encodes CASSSAGLGYNEQFF.